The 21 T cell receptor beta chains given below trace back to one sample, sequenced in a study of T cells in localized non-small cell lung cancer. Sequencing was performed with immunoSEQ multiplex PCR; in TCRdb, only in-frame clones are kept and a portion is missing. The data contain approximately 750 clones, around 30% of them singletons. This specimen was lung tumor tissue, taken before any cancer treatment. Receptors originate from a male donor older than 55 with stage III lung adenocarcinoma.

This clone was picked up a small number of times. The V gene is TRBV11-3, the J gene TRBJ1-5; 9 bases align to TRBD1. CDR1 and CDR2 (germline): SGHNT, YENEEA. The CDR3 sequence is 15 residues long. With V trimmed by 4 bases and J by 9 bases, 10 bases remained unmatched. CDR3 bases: TGTGCCAGCAGCTCCGGACAGGGGCCAGGTTGGCCCCAGCATTTT. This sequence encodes CASSSGQGPGWPQHF.

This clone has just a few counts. The CDR3 loop is CASSGGLGWGTEAFF. The CDR3 DNA is TGTGCCAGTAGTGGGGGATTGGGATGGGGCACTGAAGCTTTCTTT. The chain is built from TRBV19 and TRBJ1-1, with a tentative D call TRBD1 (5 bases). The V end was cut by 5 bases, the J end by 4 bases, with 17 bases between. In germline, CDR1 is LNHDA, CDR2 SQIVND (reference sequence). The CDR3 is 15 amino acids.

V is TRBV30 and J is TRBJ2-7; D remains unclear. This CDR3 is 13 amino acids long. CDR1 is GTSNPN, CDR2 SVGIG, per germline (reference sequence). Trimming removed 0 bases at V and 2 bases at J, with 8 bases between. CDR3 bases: TGTGCCTGGAGTGTAGACGGACCCTACGAGCAGTACTTC. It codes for CAWSVDGPYEQYF.

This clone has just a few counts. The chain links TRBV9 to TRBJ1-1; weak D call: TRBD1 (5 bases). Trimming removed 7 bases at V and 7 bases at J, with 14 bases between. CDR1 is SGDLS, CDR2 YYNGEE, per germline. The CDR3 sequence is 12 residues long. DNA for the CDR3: TGTGCCAGCGGCATCAGGGTTGGTGAAGCTTTCTTT. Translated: CASGIRVGEAFF.

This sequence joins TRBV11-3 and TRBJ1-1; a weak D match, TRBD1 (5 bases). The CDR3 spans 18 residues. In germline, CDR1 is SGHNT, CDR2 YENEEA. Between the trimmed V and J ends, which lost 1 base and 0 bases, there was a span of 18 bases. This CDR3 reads CASSLGSPGQVLNTEAFF. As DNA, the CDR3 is TGTGCCAGCAGCTTAGGAAGCCCAGGGCAGGTTTTGAACACTGAAGCTTTCTTT. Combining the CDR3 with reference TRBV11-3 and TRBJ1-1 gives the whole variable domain EAGVVQSPRYKIIEKKQPVAFWCNPISGHNTLYWYLQNLGQGPELLIRYENEEAVDDSQLPKDRFSAERLKGVDSTLKIQPAELGDSAVYLCASSLGSPGQVLNTEAFFGQGTRLTVV.

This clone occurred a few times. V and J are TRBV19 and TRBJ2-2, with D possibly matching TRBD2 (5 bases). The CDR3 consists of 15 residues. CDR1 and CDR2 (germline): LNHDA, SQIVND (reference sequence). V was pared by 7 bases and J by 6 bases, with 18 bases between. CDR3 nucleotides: TGTGCCAGTACGAAACTTACGGGAATCCCCGGGGAGCTGTTTTTT. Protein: CASTKLTGIPGELFF.

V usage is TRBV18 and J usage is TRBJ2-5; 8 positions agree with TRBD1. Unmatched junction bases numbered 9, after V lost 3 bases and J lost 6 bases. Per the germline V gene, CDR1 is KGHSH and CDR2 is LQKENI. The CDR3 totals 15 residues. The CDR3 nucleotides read TGTGCCAGCTCACCTCTCACCGGACAGGGAAAGACCCAGTACTTC. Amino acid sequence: CASSPLTGQGKTQYF.

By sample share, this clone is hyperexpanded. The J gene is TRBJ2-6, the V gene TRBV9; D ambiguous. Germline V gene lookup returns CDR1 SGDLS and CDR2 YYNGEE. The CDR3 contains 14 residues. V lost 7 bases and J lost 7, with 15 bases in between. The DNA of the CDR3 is TGTGCCAGCGCCTTTCTTGAATCCGCCAACGTCCTGACTTTC. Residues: CASAFLESANVLTF. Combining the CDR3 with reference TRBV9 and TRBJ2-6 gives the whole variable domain DSGVTQTPKHLITATGQRVTLRCSPRSGDLSVYWYQQSLDQGLQFLIQYYNGEERAKGNILERFSAQQFPDLHSELNLSSLELGDSALYFCASAFLESANVLTFGAGSRLTVL.

This CDR3 is CASSYSGTDLLPSGNTIYF. The CDR3, as DNA: TGTGCCAGCAGTTACTCCGGGACAGACTTATTACCCTCTGGAAACACCATATATTTT. This chain joins TRBV6-8 and TRBJ1-3; the match to TRBD1 covers 7 bases. J lost 0 bases, V lost 0 bases, and 11 bases had no gene match. The germline CDR1 and CDR2 sequences are MNHGY and SAAAGT. The CDR3 sequence is 19 residues long.

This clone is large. CDR3 nucleotides: TGTGCCAGTAGTTTCTCAAATCAGCCCCAGCATTTT. This encodes CASSFSNQPQHF. The V gene is TRBV19, the J gene TRBJ1-5; D is uncertain. CDR1 LNHDA and CDR2 SQIVND come from the germline V gene (reference sequence). V lost 5 bases and J lost 4, with 6 bases in between. The CDR3 spans 12 residues.

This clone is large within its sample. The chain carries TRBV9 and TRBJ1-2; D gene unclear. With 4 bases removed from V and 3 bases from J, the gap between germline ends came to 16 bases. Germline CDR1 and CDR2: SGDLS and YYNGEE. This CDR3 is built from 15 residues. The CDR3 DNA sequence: TGTGCCAGCAGCCAAACTCCCACGCCCTACTATGGCTACACCTTC. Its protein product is CASSQTPTPYYGYTF. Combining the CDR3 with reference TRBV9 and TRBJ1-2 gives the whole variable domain DSGVTQTPKHLITATGQRVTLRCSPRSGDLSVYWYQQSLDQGLQFLIQYYNGEERAKGNILERFSAQQFPDLHSELNLSSLELGDSALYFCASSQTPTPYYGYTFGSGTRLTVV.

CDR3 in amino acids: CASRVAGAVLYNEQFF. The CDR3 region has the DNA TGTGCCAGCAGGGTAGCGGGGGCGGTCCTCTACAATGAGCAGTTCTTC. The chain combines TRBV28 with TRBJ2-1; TRBD2 matches 9 bases. The CDR3 spans 16 residues. Germline values: CDR1 MDHEN, CDR2 SYDVKM. The V and J ends lost 6 bases and 3 bases, in that order; junction bases with no gene match: 9.

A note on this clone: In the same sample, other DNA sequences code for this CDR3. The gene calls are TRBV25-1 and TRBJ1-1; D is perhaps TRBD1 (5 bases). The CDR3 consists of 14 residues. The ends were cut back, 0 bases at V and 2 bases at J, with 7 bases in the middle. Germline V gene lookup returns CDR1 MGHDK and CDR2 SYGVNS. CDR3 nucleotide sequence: TGTGCCAGCAGTGAATACAGGGTAAACACTGAAGCTTTCTTT. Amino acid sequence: CASSEYRVNTEAFF.

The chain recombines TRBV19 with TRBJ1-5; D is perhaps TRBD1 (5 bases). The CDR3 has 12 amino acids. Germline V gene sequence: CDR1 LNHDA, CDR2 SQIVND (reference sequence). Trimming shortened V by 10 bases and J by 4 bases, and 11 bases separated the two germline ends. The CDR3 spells CATRGGNQPQHF. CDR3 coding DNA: TGTGCCACCCGGGGGGGTAATCAGCCCCAGCATTTT. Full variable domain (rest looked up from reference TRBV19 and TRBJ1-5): DGGITQSPKYLFRKEGQNVTLSCEQNLNHDAMYWYRQDPGQGLRLIYYSQIVNDFQKGDIAEGYSVSREKKESFPLTVTSAQKNPTAFYLCATRGGNQPQHFGDGTRLSIL.

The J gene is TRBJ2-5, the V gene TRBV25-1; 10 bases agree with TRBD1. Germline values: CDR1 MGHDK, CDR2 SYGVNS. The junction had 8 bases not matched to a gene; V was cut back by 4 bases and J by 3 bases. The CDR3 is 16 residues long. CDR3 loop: CASSALPGTGEETQYF. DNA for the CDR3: TGTGCCAGCAGTGCATTACCCGGGACAGGGGAAGAGACCCAGTACTTC.

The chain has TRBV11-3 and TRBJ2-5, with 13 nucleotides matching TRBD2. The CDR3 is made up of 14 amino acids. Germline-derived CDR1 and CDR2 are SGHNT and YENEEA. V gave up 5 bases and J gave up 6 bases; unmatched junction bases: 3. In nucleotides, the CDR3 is TGTGCCAGCAGCGGGGGACTAGCGGGGAAGACCCAGTACTTC. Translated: CASSGGLAGKTQYF.

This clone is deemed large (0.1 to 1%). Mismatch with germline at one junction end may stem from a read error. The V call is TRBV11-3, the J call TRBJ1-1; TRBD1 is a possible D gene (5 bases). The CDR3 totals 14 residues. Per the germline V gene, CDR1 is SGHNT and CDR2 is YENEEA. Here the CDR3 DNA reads TGTGCCAGCAGCCCGGGTAGGGGAAACAATGAAGCTTTCTTT. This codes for CASSPGRGNNEAFF.

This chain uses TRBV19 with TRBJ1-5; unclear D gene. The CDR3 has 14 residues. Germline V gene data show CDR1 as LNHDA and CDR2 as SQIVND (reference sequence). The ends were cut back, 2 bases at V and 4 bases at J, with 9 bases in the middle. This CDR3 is CASSISGLNQPQHF. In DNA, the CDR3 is TGTGCCAGTAGTATATCCGGGTTGAATCAGCCCCAGCATTTT.

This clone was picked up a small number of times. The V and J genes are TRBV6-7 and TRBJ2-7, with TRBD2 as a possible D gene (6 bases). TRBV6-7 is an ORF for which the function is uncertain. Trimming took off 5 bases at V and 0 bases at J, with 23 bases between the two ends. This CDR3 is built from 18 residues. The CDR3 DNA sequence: TGTGCCAGCAGTGCGGCAGGGTTGGGACTTCGTTTCTCCTACGAGCAGTACTTC. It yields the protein CASSAAGLGLRFSYEQYF.

Here the CDR3 reads CASSLAGDTGELFF. DNA of the CDR3: TGCGCCAGCAGCTTAGCGGGGGACACCGGGGAGCTGTTTTTT. The genes are TRBV5-1 and TRBJ2-2; 8 bases are a match to TRBD2. The CDR3 covers 14 residues. Germline V gene sequence: CDR1 SGHRS, CDR2 YFSETQ. V dropped 2 bases and J dropped 3; count of bases not matched to a gene: 0.

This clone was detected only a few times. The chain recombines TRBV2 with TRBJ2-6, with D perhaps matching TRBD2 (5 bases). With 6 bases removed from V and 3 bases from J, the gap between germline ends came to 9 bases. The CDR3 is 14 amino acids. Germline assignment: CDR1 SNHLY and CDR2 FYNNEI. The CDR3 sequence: CASRVGGGANVLTF. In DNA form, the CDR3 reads TGTGCCAGCAGAGTAGGAGGTGGGGCCAACGTCCTGACTTTC. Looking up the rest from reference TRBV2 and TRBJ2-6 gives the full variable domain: EPEVTQTPSHQVTQMGQEVILRCVPISNHLYFYWYRQILGQKVEFLVSFYNNEISEKSEIFDDQFSVERPDGSNFTLKIRSTKLEDSAMYFCASRVGGGANVLTFGAGSRLTVL.